This TCR beta chain was recorded in a study of blood T cell repertoires in COVID-19. Generated by immunoSEQ multiplex PCR, the TCRdb table keeps only in-frame clones and is missing some. The sample has 90,000 or so clones, about nine tenths seen once. This CDR3 is 15 amino acids long. Germline V gene sequence: CDR1 SGHDN, CDR2 FVKESK. Germline trimming cut 5 bases from V and 5 bases from J; bases unmatched to any gene: 9. The chain couples TRBV14 to TRBJ2-3, with TRBD1 matching 8 bases. The sample was peripheral blood. The receptor comes from a man aged 55 to 70 with COVID-19, enrolled during active disease. The CDR3 DNA reads TGTGCCAGCAGCTCCGCATGGACAGGGTTAGATACGCAGTATTTT. Protein sequence: CASSSAWTGLDTQYF.